This TCR beta chain is drawn from a study of T-cell memory formation after mild COVID-19. Germline CDR1 reads DFQATT; CDR2 reads SNEGSKA (reference sequence). This CDR3 has 15 amino acids. V trimming: 1 base; J trimming: 0 bases; junction bases outside the gene matches: 2. This clonotype was counted at least ten times. Its specificity is not known. Findings of the study overall: Day 15 to 85 contracting clones showed balanced CD4/CD8; later expanders leaned CD4+.

Employing constant-segment primers, 5'RACE generated TCR alpha and TCR beta cDNA libraries bearing sample barcodes and UMIs. Each CDR3 protein is one row after TCRdb ran MiXCR on the 5' RACE reads. The sample shows around 510,000 distinct CDR3 sequences, roughly 21% of them seen only once. The chain links TRBV20-1 to TRBJ2-3, with 9 nucleotides matching TRBD2. The source of this sequence is an adult woman who had mild COVID-19 (a few samples of this study predate the infection). Cell type and time point are not known. Sequences were obtained from PBMCs or a T cell subset sorted from them (not recorded which). The CDR3 DNA reads as TGCAGTGCTAGAGTCCTAGCGGGGAGCACAGATACGCAGTATTTT. The encoded protein is CSARVLAGSTDTQYF.